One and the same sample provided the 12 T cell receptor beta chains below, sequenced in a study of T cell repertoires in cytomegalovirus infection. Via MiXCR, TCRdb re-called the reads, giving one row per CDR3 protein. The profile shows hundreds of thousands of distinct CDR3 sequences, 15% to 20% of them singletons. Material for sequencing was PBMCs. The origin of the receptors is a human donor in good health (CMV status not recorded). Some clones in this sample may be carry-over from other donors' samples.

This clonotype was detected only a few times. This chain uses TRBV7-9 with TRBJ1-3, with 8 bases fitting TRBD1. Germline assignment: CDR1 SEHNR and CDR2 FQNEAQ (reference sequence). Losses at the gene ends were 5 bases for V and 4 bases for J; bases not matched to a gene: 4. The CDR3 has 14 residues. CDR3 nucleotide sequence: TGTGCCAGCAGCCCACGGGACAGGGGAAACACCATATATTTT. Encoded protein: CASSPRDRGNTIYF.

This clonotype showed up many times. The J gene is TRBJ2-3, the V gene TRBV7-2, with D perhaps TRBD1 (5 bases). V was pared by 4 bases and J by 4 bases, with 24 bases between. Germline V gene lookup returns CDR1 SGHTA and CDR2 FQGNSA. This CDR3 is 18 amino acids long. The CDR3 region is CASSSPPGRTPMADTQYF. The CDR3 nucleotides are TGTGCCAGCAGCTCCCCCCCCGGGCGGACACCTATGGCAGATACGCAGTATTTT.

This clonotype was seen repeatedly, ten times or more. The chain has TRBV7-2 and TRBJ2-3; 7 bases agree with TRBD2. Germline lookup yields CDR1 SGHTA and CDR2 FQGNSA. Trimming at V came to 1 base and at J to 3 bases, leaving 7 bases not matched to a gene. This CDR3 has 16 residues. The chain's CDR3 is CASSLVKSGGTDTQYF. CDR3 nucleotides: TGTGCCAGCAGCTTAGTAAAGTCGGGGGGAACAGATACGCAGTATTTT.

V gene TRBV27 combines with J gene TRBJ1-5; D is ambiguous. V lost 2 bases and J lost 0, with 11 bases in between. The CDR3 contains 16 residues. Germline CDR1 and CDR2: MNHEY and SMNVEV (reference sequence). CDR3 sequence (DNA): TGTGCCAGCAGTTTAGGCCTCCCAGTTAGCAATCAGCCCCAGCATTTT. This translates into CASSLGLPVSNQPQHF.

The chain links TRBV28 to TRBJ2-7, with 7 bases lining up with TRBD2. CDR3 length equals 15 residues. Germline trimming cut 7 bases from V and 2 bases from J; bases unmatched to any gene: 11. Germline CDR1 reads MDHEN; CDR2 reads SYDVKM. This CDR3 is CASILQRGPTYEQYF. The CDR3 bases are TGTGCCAGCATCCTTCAGCGGGGCCCCACCTACGAGCAGTACTTC.

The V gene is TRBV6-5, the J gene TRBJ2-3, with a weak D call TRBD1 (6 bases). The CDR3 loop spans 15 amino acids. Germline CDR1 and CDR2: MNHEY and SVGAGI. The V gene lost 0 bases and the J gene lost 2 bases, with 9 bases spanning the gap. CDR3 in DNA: TGTGCCAGCAGTTACTCAGGGGGATTCACAGATACGCAGTATTTT. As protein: CASSYSGGFTDTQYF.

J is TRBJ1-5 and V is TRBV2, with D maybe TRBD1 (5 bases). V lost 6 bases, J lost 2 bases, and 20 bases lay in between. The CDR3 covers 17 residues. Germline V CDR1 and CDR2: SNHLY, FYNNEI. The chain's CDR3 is CASRGDPGPQGNQPQHF. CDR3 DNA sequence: TGTGCCAGCAGAGGGGACCCGGGACCACAGGGCAATCAGCCCCAGCATTTT.

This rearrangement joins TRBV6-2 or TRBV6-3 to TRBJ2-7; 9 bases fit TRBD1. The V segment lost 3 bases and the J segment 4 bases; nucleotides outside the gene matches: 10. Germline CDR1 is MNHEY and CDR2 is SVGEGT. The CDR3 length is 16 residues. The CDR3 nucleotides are TGTGCCAGCAGTTATAGCCCGGGACAGGGACTATACGAGCAGTACTTC. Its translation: CASSYSPGQGLYEQYF.

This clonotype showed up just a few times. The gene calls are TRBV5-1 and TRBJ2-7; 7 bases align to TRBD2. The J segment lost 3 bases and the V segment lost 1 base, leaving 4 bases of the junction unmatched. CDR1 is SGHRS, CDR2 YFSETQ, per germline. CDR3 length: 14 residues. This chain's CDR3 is CASSLIGGYYEQYF. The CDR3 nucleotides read TGCGCCAGCAGCTTGATCGGGGGGTACTACGAGCAGTACTTC.

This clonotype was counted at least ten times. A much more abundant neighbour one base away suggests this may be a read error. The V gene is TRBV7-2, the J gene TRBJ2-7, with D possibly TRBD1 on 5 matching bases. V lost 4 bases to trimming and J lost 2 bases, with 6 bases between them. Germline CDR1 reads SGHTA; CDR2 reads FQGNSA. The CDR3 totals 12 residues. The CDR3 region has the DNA TGTGCCAGCAGCTCGGACACCTACGAGCAGTACTTC. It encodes CASSSDTYEQYF.

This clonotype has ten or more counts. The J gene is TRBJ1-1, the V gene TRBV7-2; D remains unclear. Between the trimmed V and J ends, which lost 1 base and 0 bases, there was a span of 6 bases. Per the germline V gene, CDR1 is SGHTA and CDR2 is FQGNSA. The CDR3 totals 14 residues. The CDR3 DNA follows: TGTGCCAGCAGCTTAGAACGGGTGAACACTGAAGCTTTCTTT. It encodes CASSLERVNTEAFF.

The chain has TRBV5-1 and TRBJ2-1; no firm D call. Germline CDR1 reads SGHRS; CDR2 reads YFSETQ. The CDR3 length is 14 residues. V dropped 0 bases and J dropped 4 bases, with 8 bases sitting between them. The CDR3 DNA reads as TGCGCCAGCAGCTTGGACCTCGAGTACAATGAGCAGTTCTTC. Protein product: CASSLDLEYNEQFF. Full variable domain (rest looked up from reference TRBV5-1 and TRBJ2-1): KAGVTQTPRYLIKTRGQQVTLSCSPISGHRSVSWYQQTPGQGLQFLFEYFSETQRNKGNFPGRFSGRQFSNSRSEMNVSTLELGDSALYLCASSLDLEYNEQFFGPGTRLTVL.